These 14 T cell receptor beta chains share one sample of origin, sequenced in a study of neurological immune-mediated disorders. TCRdb re-analysed the 5' RACE reads in MiXCR, keeping a single row per CDR3 protein. There are around 42,000 distinct CDR3 sequences in the sample; roughly 13% occur only once, and over 9.5% lies in the top ten. Noted time point: longitudinal time-point 3. Sequencing used PBMCs. These receptors were obtained from a man aged 30 to 39 in good health.

The chain employs TRBV4-1 and TRBJ2-5; possibly TRBD1 or TRBD2 for D (5 bases each). V lost 0 bases and J 6 bases, leaving 14 bases between the germline ends. The CDR3 sequence is 15 residues long. The germline V gene has CDR1 MGHRA and CDR2 YSYEKL. The DNA of the CDR3 is TGCGCCAGCAGCCAAGATCCCGGGCAGGGACAGACCCAGTACTTC. This sequence encodes CASSQDPGQGQTQYF.

This clonotype was counted many times. The chain couples TRBV12-5 to TRBJ2-3; TRBD2 agrees at 8 bases. Germline CDR1 LGHNT, CDR2 FRNRAP. The CDR3 is 17 residues long. J was trimmed by 4 bases and V by 2 bases; bases with no gene match: 11. The CDR3 DNA reads TGTGCTAGTGGTTTGTCCCTCTGGACTAGCAGACCAGATACGCAGTATTTT. Protein sequence: CASGLSLWTSRPDTQYF.

This clonotype was found many times. The chain recombines TRBV5-1 with TRBJ2-1; 9 bases line up with TRBD2. The CDR3 runs 18 residues. The germline gives CDR1 SGHRS, CDR2 YFSETQ. Trimming took 0 bases from V and 0 from J; bases not matched to a gene: 7. The CDR3 is CASSLAASGTSSYNEQFF. The CDR3 nucleotides read TGCGCCAGCAGCTTGGCCGCTAGCGGGACCAGCTCCTACAATGAGCAGTTCTTC. The whole variable domain, filled in from reference TRBV5-1 and TRBJ2-1, reads KAGVTQTPRYLIKTRGQQVTLSCSPISGHRSVSWYQQTPGQGLQFLFEYFSETQRNKGNFPGRFSGRQFSNSRSEMNVSTLELGDSALYLCASSLAASGTSSYNEQFFGPGTRLTVL.

In this sample, this clonotype turned up many times. DNA of the CDR3: TGTGCCAGCAGTTTATCTTTTGGACAGGGGCTCACTGAAGCTTTCTTT. Translated: CASSLSFGQGLTEAFF. The chain has TRBV27 and TRBJ1-1; 9 bases map to TRBD1. This CDR3 spans 16 amino acids. Trimming at V came to 0 bases and at J to 4 bases, leaving 6 bases not matched to a gene. CDR1 is MNHEY and CDR2 is SMNVEV in the germline V gene (reference sequence).

This clonotype was detected many times. This chain uses TRBV5-1 with TRBJ2-3; the D call may be TRBD1 or TRBD2 (7 bases each). V dropped 7 bases and J dropped 5 bases, with 20 bases sitting between them. Germline-derived CDR1 and CDR2 are SGHRS and YFSETQ. The CDR3 runs 15 residues. The CDR3 nucleotides are TGCGCCAGCGGGCCAGGGGGAGGGGTGGAAGATACGCAGTATTTT. Its protein product is CASGPGGGVEDTQYF.

This clonotype came up many times. The genes are TRBV5-1 and TRBJ1-5; D might be TRBD1 (5 bases). The germline V gene has CDR1 SGHRS and CDR2 YFSETQ. Deletions cut 3 bases from V and 0 bases from J, with 10 bases between. The CDR3 runs to 15 residues. The CDR3 bases are TGCGCCAGCAGCTCGGGACCGGATAGCAATCAGCCCCAGCATTTT. Its protein is CASSSGPDSNQPQHF.

This clonotype was counted ten times or more. The chain is built from TRBV12-3 or TRBV12-4 and TRBJ2-7; TRBD1 is a possible D gene (5 bases). The length of the CDR3 is 14 residues. V gave up 5 bases and J gave up 3 bases, with 14 bases separating them. This CDR3 reads CASSPQDIFYEQYF. The CDR3 nucleotides are TGTGCCAGCAGTCCCCAGGACATCTTCTACGAGCAGTACTTC.

This clonotype showed up many times. The chain couples TRBV18 to TRBJ2-7; D not certain. Germline values: CDR1 KGHSH, CDR2 LQKENI. The V and J ends lost 4 bases and 0 bases respectively, with 7 bases between them. The CDR3 is made up of 13 amino acids. Here the CDR3 reads CASSHPTSYEQYF. The CDR3 nucleotides are TGTGCCAGCTCACACCCGACCTCCTACGAGCAGTACTTC.

The CDR3 loop reads CASNPGWLSGSYEQYF. The CDR3 DNA reads as TGCGCCAGCAACCCCGGCTGGCTGTCGGGTTCCTACGAGCAGTACTTC. This chain joins TRBV5-1 and TRBJ2-7; D unclear. V was trimmed by 6 bases and J by 1 base, leaving 20 bases between them. The germline V gene encodes CDR1 SGHRS and CDR2 YFSETQ. This CDR3 region has 16 residues.

With regard to this clonotype: A much more abundant neighbour one base away suggests this may be a read error. The CDR3 DNA is TGTGCCAGCAGCAAGGACATGGCGGGCACTGAAGCTTTCTTT. This gives the protein CASSKDMAGTEAFF. The J gene is TRBJ1-1, the V gene TRBV21-1. TRBV21-1 is described as a pseudogene. The CDR3 has 14 amino acids.

The table lists this clonotype with many counts. The chain recombines TRBV15 with TRBJ2-2, with 9 bases identical to TRBD1. V lost 1 base to trimming and J lost 3 bases; unmatched junction nucleotides: 0. Germline values: CDR1 LNHNV, CDR2 YYDKDF (reference sequence). The CDR3 totals 15 residues. The CDR3 is CATSRGTGDTGELFF. The DNA for the CDR3 is TGTGCCACCAGCAGAGGGACAGGGGACACCGGGGAGCTGTTTTTT.

This clonotype occurred a few times. The chain is built from TRBV7-2 and TRBJ2-2; 12 nucleotides line up with TRBD2. V shed 0 bases, J shed 2 bases, and the junction held 7 bases outside the gene matches. CDR1 is SGHTA and CDR2 is FQGNSA in the germline V gene. CDR3 length: 19 amino acids. In nucleotides, the CDR3 is TGTGCCAGCAGCTTAGCCCGCGGACTAGCGGGATATAACACCGGGGAGCTGTTTTTT. This gives the protein CASSLARGLAGYNTGELFF.

This clonotype was detected ten times or more. V gene TRBV7-2 combines with J gene TRBJ2-3, with 12 bases fitting TRBD2. Germline V gene lookup returns CDR1 SGHTA and CDR2 FQGNSA. With V trimmed by 2 bases and J by 0 bases, 0 bases remained unmatched. The CDR3 consists of 16 residues. The CDR3 loop reads CASSLLAGGSTDTQYF. The CDR3 DNA reads TGTGCCAGCAGCTTACTAGCGGGAGGGAGCACAGATACGCAGTATTTT.

This clonotype was recorded at least ten times. The genes are TRBV7-7 and TRBJ2-1; 9 positions agree with TRBD2. The J segment lost 4 bases and the V segment lost 1 base, leaving 2 bases of the junction unmatched. From germline, CDR1 is SSHAT and CDR2 FNYEAQ (reference sequence). CDR3 length: 15 residues. The CDR3, as DNA: TGTGCCAGCAGCTTAGTAGCGGGGGATTACAATGAGCAGTTCTTC. This gives the protein CASSLVAGDYNEQFF.